Listed below are T cell receptor beta chains from one sample, sequenced in a study of molecular identifiers for immune sequencing clone quantification. TCRdb redid the calling of the PCR reads with MiXCR, one entry per CDR3 protein. Among about 630,000 distinct CDR3 sequences listed, around 25% were seen once. Material: naive CD8+ T cells from blood, with Jurkat cell RNA spiked in. These TCRs come from a human donor in good health. Some libraries in this study had Jurkat cell RNA spiked in. Both conserved end residues are part of each CDR3. D genes are given only for firm matches. Clone size is stated in some rows and not others, as once, few, many or a class when expanded.

clone size,D gene,J gene,V gene,CDR3 protein,CDR3 DNA
many,.,TRBJ2-3,TRBV7-6,CASSPILRRVDTQYF,TGTGCCAGCAGCCCCATCCTCCGCCGGGTTGATACGCAGTATTTT
few,.,TRBJ2-1,TRBV7-9,CASGTGDSSYNEQFF,TGTGCCAGCGGAACGGGAGATAGCTCCTACAATGAGCAGTTCTTC
many,.,TRBJ2-3,TRBV6-5,CASSIGEPRTDTQYF,TGTGCCAGCAGTATTGGGGAGCCCCGCACAGATACGCAGTATTTT
few,TRBD2,TRBJ2-1,TRBV20-1,CSALTSDYNEQFF,TGCAGTGCTTTGACTAGCGATTACAATGAGCAGTTCTTC
few,TRBD1,TRBJ2-7,TRBV4-3,CASRPDRGLSYEQYF,TGCGCCAGCAGACCCGACAGGGGCCTCTCCTACGAGCAGTACTTC
.,TRBD2,TRBJ2-1,TRBV29-1,CSVDWRASGSSRYNEQFF,TGCAGCGTTGACTGGCGGGCTAGCGGGAGTTCCCGGTACAATGAGCAGTTCTTC
.,TRBD1,TRBJ2-1,TRBV7-2,CASSLFGQVNNEQFF,TGTGCCAGCAGCTTATTTGGACAGGTAAACAATGAGCAGTTCTTC
.,.,TRBJ1-1,TRBV7-3,CASSLWLSTEAFF,TGTGCCAGCAGCTTATGGCTCAGCACTGAAGCTTTCTTT
few,.,TRBJ2-5,TRBV21-1,CARFPAAGRETQYF,TGTGCCAGATTCCCCGCGGCGGGGAGAGAGACCCAGTACTTC
once,.,TRBJ2-3,TRBV19,CASSIGSPPDTQYF,TGTGCCAGTAGTATAGGGTCCCCACCAGATACGCAGTATTTT
.,.,TRBJ1-1,TRBV5-4,CASSATGQSIGGTEAFF,TGTGCCAGCAGTGCTACAGGACAGTCAATTGGGGGCACTGAAGCTTTCTTT
many,.,TRBJ1-1,TRBV6-2/TRBV6-3,CASSFRDTGWTEAFF,TGTGCCAGCAGTTTCCGGGACACCGGATGGACTGAAGCTTTCTTT
.,.,TRBJ2-1,TRBV7-9,CASSTSTDYNEQFF,TGTGCCAGCAGCACGTCGACAGATTACAATGAGCAGTTCTTC
.,.,TRBJ1-1,TRBV7-9,CATRHTEAFF,TGTGCCACCCGACACACTGAAGCTTTCTTT
many,.,TRBJ1-5,TRBV2,CASKTDSSGHQPQHF,TGTGCCAGCAAGACGGACAGTAGCGGGCATCAGCCCCAGCATTTT
.,.,TRBJ1-2,TRBV28,CASSLWAGNGYTF,TGTGCCAGCAGTTTGTGGGCGGGAAATGGCTACACCTTC
many,TRBD1,TRBJ1-5,TRBV20-1,CSAPTGQSFNQPQHF,TGCAGTGCCCCCACGGGACAGTCTTTTAATCAGCCCCAGCATTTT
many,.,TRBJ2-5,TRBV5-4,CASSLDQAPQETQYF,TGTGCCAGCAGCTTGGATCAGGCCCCCCAAGAGACCCAGTACTTC
many,TRBD2,TRBJ2-3,TRBV4-2,CASSSRREGQDTQYF,TGTGCCAGCAGCTCGAGGCGGGAGGGCCAAGATACGCAGTATTTT
.,.,TRBJ2-7,TRBV13,CASSRDWDEQYF,TGTGCCAGCAGCCGGGACTGGGACGAGCAGTACTTC
few,.,TRBJ2-2,TRBV27,CASSQTGTTGELFF,TGTGCCAGCAGCCAAACAGGGACCACCGGGGAGCTGTTTTTT
.,.,TRBJ1-5,TRBV19,CASSEPGAQSQHF,TGTGCCAGTAGTGAACCAGGGGCTCAGTCCCAGCATTTT
few,TRBD1,TRBJ1-1,TRBV7-8,CASSLGAMVEGASRDTEAFF,TGTGCCAGCAGCTTAGGGGCCATGGTTGAGGGGGCTAGTCGAGACACTGAAGCTTTCTTT
.,.,TRBJ2-3,TRBV5-1,CASSLATVFTSTDTRYF,TGCGCCAGCAGCTTGGCGACAGTTTTTACTAGCACAGATACGCGGTATTTT
once,TRBD2,TRBJ2-5,TRBV6-5,CASSKRLAGGQETQYF,TGTGCCAGCAGTAAGCGACTAGCGGGGGGGCAAGAGACCCAGTACTTC
.,.,TRBJ1-4,TRBV9,CASSVGQGRGKLFF,TGTGCCAGCAGCGTAGGTCAGGGAAGAGGAAAACTGTTTTTT
.,.,TRBJ1-1,TRBV6-2/TRBV6-3,CASIGVVEAFF,TGTGCCTCCATTGGGGTGGTTGAAGCTTTCTTT
few,.,TRBJ2-7,TRBV7-9,CASSYEQGLGQYEQYF,TGTGCCAGCAGCTACGAACAGGGATTAGGGCAGTACGAGCAGTACTTC
.,TRBD1,TRBJ2-1,TRBV7-9,CASSTTPTGIDEQFF,TGTGCCAGCAGCACCACCCCGACAGGGATCGATGAGCAGTTCTTC
many,.,TRBJ1-2,TRBV5-1,CASSWTEDYGYTF,TGCGCCAGCAGCTGGACAGAAGACTATGGCTACACCTTC
many,TRBD1,TRBJ2-3,TRBV13,CASSIWDREETDTQYF,TGTGCCAGCAGCATATGGGACAGGGAAGAAACAGATACGCAGTATTTT
many,.,TRBJ2-3,TRBV14,CASSHYTGFIHF,TGTGCCAGCAGCCATTATACAGGGTTTATACATTTT
few,TRBD1,TRBJ1-2,TRBV28,CASSSGTEDGYTF,TGTGCCAGCAGTTCCGGGACAGAGGATGGCTACACCTTC
few,TRBD1,TRBJ1-2,TRBV4-1,CASSQQKDRALYGYTF,TGCGCCAGCAGCCAACAAAAGGACAGGGCCCTCTATGGCTACACCTTC
.,.,TRBJ1-1,TRBV27,CASSPWVTGAEAFF,TGTGCCAGCAGCCCGTGGGTGACGGGCGCTGAAGCTTTCTTT
few,TRBD2,TRBJ2-1,TRBV29-1,CSVGTSETLYNEQFF,TGCAGCGTTGGGACTAGCGAGACCCTTTACAATGAGCAGTTCTTC
many,.,TRBJ2-7,TRBV28,CASSLIGTEPTYEQYF,TGTGCCAGCAGTTTAATTGGGACGGAGCCTACGTACGAGCAGTACTTC
.,.,TRBJ1-4,TRBV27,CASSRENEKLFF,TGTGCCAGCAGTCGGGAGAATGAAAAACTGTTTTTT
few,TRBD1,TRBJ2-7,TRBV7-3,CASSPNRGYEQYF,TGTGCCAGCAGCCCAAACAGGGGTTACGAGCAGTACTTC